This T cell receptor beta chain was identified in a study of metastatic and nonmetastatic thyroid tumors. Looking at the study overall: Patients with malignant and benign thyroid disease provided blood and tumor or nodule tissue, whose repertoires were compared. Study-level results: A significant increase in TCR beta diversity was reportedly seen in malignant thyroid tumors relative to benign nodules, in blood and tumor.

Methods used by the authors: Clinicopathological groups of papillary thyroid cancer showed CDR3 differences that were used to build a distant-metastasis classifier. MiXCR reprocessed the PCR reads for TCRdb. Clone size and V and J calls follow TCRdb, not the original study. This table has around 21,000 clones, approximately 22% appearing once. Per the germline V gene, CDR1 is SGHRS and CDR2 is YFSETQ. The CDR3 is 16 amino acids. V gave up 4 bases and J gave up 1 base, with 14 bases separating them. This clone is termed medium-sized (0.01 to 0.1%). Its cognate antigen is unknown. Patients had received no treatment of any kind before thyroid surgery.

Sequenced: tumor tissue. The clonotype originates from a male donor with papillary thyroid cancer or a benign thyroid nodule (not recorded which). Some clones in this sample may be carry-over from other donors' samples. The chain has TRBV5-1 and TRBJ2-2, with TRBD2 as a possible D gene (5 bases). The DNA of the CDR3 is TGCGCCAGCAGCCCGGACGAGGGATGGAACACCGGGGAGCTGTTTTTT. Its translation: CASSPDEGWNTGELFF.